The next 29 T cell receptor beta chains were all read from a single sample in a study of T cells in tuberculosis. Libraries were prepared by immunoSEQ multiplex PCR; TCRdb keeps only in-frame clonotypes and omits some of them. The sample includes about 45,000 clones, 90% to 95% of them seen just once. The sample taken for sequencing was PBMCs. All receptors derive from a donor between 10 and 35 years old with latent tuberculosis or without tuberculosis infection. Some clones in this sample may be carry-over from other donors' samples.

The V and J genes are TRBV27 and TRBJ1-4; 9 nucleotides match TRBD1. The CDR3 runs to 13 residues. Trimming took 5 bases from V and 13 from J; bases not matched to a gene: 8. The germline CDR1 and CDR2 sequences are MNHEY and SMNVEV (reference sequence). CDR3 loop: CASSPGQGTVLFF. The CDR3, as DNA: TGTGCCAGCAGTCCTGGACAGGGGACGGTACTGTTTTTT.

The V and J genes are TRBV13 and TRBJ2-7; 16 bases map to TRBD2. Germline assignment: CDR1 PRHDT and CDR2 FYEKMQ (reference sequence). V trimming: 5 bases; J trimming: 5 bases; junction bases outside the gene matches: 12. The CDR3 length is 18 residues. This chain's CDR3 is CASSPSGGLAGGANEQYF. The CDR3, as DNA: TGTGCCAGCAGCCCCTCGGGGGGACTAGCGGGAGGGGCTAACGAGCAGTACTTC. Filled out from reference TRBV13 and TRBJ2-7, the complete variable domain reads AAGVIQSPRHLIKEKRETATLKCYPIPRHDTVYWYQQGPGQDPQFLISFYEKMQSDKGSIPDRFSAQQFSDYHSELNMSSLELGDSALYFCASSPSGGLAGGANEQYFGPGTRLTVT.

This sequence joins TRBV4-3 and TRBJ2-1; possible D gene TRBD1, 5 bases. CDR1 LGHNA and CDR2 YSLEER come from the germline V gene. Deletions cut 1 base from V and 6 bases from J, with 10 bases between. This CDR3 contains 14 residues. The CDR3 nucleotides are TGCGCCAGCAGCCAAGTATCAGGGTCCAATGAGCAGTTCTTC. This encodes CASSQVSGSNEQFF.

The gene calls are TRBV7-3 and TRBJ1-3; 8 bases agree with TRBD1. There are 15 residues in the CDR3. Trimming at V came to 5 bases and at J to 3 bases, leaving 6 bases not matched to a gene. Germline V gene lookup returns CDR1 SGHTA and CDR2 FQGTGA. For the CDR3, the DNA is TGTGCCAGCAGCCTGACAGGGGATAATGGAAACACCATATATTTT. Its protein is CASSLTGDNGNTIYF.

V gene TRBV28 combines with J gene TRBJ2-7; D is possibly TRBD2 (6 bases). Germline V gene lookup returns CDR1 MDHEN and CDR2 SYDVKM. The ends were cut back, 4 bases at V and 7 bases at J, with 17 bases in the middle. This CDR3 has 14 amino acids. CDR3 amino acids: CASSSGVGAGEQYF. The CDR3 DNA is TGTGCCAGCAGTTCCGGGGTAGGGGCGGGGGAGCAGTACTTC.

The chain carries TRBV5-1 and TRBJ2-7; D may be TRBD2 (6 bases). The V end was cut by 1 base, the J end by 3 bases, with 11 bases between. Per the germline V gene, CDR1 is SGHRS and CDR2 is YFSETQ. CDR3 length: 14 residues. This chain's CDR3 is CASSLSMGGYEQYF. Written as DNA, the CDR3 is TGCGCCAGCAGCTTGAGTATGGGGGGCTACGAGCAGTACTTC.

For the CDR3, the DNA is TGTGCCAGCAGCATGCGACTAGCGGAGAAAGAGACCCAGTACTTC. Translating it yields CASSMRLAEKETQYF. The chain employs TRBV14 and TRBJ2-5; 9 bases are a match to TRBD2. The CDR3 length is 15 residues. The V gene's germline CDR1 is SGHDN and CDR2 FVKESK. The ends lost 5 bases at V and 3 bases at J; junction bases unmatched: 7.

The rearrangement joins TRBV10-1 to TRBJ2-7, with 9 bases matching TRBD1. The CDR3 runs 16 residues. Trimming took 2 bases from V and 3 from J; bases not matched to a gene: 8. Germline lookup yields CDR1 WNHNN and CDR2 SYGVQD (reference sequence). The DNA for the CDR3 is TGCGCCAGCAGTGAGGCCCGGGACAGGGAGAGCTACGAGCAGTACTTC. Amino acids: CASSEARDRESYEQYF.

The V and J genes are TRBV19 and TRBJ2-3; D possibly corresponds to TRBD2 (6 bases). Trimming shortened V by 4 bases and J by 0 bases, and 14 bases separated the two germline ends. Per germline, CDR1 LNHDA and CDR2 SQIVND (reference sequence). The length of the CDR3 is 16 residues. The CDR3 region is CASSKIAGTSTDTQYF. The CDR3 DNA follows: TGTGCCAGTAGTAAGATTGCGGGAACTAGCACAGATACGCAGTATTTT.

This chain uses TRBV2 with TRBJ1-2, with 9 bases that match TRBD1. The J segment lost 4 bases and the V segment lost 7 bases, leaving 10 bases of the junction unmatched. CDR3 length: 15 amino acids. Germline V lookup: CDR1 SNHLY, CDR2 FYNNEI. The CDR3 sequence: CASTQRTGDGYGYTF. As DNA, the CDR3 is TGTGCCAGCACCCAAAGGACAGGGGATGGCTATGGCTACACCTTC.

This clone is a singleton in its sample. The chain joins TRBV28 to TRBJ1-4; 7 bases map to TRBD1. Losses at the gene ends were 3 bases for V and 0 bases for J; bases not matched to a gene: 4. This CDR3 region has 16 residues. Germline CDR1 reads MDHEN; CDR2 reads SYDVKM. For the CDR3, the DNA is TGTGCCAGCAGTTTGACAGGGTGGGCAACTAATGAAAAACTGTTTTTT. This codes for CASSLTGWATNEKLFF.

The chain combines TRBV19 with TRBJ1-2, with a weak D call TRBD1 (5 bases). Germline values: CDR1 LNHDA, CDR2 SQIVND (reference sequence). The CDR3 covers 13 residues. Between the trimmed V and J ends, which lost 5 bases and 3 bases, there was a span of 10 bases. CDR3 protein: CASSGRDYYGYTF. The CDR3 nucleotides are TGTGCCAGTAGTGGCAGGGATTACTATGGCTACACCTTC.

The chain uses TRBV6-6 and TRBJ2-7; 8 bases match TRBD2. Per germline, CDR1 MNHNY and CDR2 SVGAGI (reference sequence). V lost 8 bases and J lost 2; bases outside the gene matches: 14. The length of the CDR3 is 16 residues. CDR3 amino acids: CASSQPRLASPYEQYF. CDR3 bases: TGTGCCAGCTCTCAACCCCGACTAGCGAGCCCCTACGAGCAGTACTTC.

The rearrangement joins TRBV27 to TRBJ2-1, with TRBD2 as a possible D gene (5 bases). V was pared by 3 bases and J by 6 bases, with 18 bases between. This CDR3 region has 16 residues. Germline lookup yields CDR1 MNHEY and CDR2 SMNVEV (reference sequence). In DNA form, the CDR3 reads TGTGCCAGCAGTTTGTGGGGAGAGGATTGGGGCAATGAGCAGTTCTTC. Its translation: CASSLWGEDWGNEQFF.

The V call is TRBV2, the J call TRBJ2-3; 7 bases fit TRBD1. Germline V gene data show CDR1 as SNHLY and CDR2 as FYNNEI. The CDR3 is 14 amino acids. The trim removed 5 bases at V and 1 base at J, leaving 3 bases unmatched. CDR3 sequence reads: CASSRDSRTDTQYF. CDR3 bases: TGTGCCAGCAGTAGGGACAGTCGCACAGATACGCAGTATTTT.

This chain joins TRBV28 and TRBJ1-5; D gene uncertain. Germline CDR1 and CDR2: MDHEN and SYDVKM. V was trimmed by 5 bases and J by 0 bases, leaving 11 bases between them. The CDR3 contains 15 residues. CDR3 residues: CASSSGSRSNQPQHF. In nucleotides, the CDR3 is TGTGCCAGCAGTAGCGGGTCGCGTAGCAATCAGCCCCAGCATTTT.

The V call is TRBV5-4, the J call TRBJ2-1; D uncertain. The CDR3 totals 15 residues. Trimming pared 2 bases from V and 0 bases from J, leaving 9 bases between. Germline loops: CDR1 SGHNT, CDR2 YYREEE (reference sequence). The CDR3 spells CASSLTSGSYNEQFF. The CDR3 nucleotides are TGTGCCAGCAGCTTAACCTCGGGCTCCTACAATGAGCAGTTCTTC.

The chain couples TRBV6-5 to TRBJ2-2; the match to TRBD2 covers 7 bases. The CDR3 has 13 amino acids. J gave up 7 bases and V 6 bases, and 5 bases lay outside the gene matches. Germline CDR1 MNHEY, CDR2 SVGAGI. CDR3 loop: CASSYGGSGELFF. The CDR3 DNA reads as TGTGCCAGCAGCTACGGGGGGAGCGGGGAGCTGTTTTTT.

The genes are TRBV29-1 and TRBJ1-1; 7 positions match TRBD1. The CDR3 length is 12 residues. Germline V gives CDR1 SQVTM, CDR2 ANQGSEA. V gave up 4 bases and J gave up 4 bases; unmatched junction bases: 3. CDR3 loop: CSVGQGRTEAFF. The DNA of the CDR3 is TGCAGCGTTGGACAGGGACGCACTGAAGCTTTCTTT. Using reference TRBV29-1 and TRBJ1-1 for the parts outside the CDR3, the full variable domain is SAVISQKPSRDICQRGTSLTIQCQVDSQVTMMFWYRQQPGQSLTLIATANQGSEATYESGFVIDKFPISRPNLTFSTLTVSNMSPEDSSIYLCSVGQGRTEAFFGQGTRLTVV.

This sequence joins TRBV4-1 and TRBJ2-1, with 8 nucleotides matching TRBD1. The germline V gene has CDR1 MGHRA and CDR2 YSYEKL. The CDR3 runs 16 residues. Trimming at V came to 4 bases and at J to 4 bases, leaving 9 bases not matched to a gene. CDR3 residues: CASSLMGDRSYNEQFF. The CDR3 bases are TGCGCCAGCAGCCTCATGGGGGACAGGAGTTACAATGAGCAGTTCTTC.

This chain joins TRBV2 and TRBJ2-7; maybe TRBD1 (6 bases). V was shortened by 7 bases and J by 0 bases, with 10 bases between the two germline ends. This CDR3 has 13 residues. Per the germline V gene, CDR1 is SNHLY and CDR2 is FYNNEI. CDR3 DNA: TGTGCCAGCACCATGGACAGCTCCTACGAGCAGTACTTC. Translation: CASTMDSSYEQYF.

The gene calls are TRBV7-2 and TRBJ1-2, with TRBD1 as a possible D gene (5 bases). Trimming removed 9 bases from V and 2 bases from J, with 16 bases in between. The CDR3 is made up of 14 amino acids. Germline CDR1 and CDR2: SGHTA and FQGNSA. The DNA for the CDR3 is TGTGCCAGTCGTCCGGGACTGCGAAACTATGGCTACACCTTC. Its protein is CASRPGLRNYGYTF. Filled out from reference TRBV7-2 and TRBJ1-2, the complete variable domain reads GAGVSQSPSNKVTEKGKDVELRCDPISGHTALYWYRQSLGQGLEFLIYFQGNSAPDKSGLPSDRFSAERTGGSVSTLTIQRTQQEDSAVYLCASRPGLRNYGYTFGSGTRLTVV.

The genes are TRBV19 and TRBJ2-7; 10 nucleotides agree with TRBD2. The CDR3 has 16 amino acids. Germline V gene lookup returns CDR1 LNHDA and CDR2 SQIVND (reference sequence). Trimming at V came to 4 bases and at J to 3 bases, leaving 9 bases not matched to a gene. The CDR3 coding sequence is TGTGCCAGTAGTAGATTACCGGGACTAGCGTTCTACGAGCAGTACTTC. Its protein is CASSRLPGLAFYEQYF.

The DNA of the CDR3 is TGTGCCAGCAGTGGGTATCGGACAGTAACAGATACGCAGTATTTT. Protein: CASSGYRTVTDTQYF. The genes are TRBV28 and TRBJ2-3; possible D gene TRBD1, 6 bases. CDR1 is MDHEN and CDR2 is SYDVKM in the germline V gene. Trimming took 5 bases from V and 3 from J, leaving 15 bases between them. The CDR3 length is 15 residues.

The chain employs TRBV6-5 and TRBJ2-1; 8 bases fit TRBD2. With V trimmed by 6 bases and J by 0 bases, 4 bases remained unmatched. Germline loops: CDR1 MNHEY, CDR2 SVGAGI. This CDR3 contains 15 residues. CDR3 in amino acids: CASRASGSSYNEQFF. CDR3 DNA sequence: TGTGCCAGCAGAGCCAGCGGGAGCTCCTACAATGAGCAGTTCTTC.

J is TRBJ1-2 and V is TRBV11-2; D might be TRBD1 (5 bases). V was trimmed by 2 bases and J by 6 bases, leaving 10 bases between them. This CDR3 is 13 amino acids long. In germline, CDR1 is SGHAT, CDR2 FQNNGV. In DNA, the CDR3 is TGTGCCAGCAGCTTAAGGGGCGAGGATGGCTACACCTTC. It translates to CASSLRGEDGYTF.

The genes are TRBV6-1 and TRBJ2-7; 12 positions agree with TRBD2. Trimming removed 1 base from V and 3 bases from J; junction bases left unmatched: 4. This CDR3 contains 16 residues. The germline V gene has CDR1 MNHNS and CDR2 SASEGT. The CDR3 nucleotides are TGTGCCAGCAGTGAAGGACTAGCGGGAGATCTCTACGAGCAGTACTTC. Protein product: CASSEGLAGDLYEQYF.

The CDR3 nucleotides read TGCAGCGGGACGGGACTTATTAACACTGAAGCTTTCTTT. This translates into CSGTGLINTEAFF. The chain has TRBV29-1 and TRBJ1-1; D perhaps matches TRBD1 (5 bases). This CDR3 contains 13 residues. The V end lost 7 bases, the J end lost 2 bases, and 14 bases lay between the germline ends. Germline V CDR1 and CDR2: SQVTM, ANQGSEA.

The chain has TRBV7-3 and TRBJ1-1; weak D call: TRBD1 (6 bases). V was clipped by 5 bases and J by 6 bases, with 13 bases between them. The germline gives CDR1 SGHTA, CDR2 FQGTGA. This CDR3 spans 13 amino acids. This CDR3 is CASSKQGGAEAFF. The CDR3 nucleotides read TGTGCCAGCAGCAAACAGGGAGGGGCTGAAGCTTTCTTT.